This T cell receptor (beta chain) was retrieved from a study of T-cell memory formation after mild COVID-19 (dated by TCRdb to 2020 to 2022). Study-level background: TCR sequence clusters from the two donors were found to be largely donor specific. T-cell clones expanding and contracting after mild COVID-19 in a couple of donors were tracked by longitudinal TCRalpha and TCRbeta repertoire sequencing. Two young, previously healthy adult volunteers, one female and one male, were included in the cohort. Overall results and qualifications from the work: Whether the second-wave clones peaking on day 37 were SARS-CoV-2 specific was not confirmed. Some responding clones were detected in pre-infection memory, suggesting pre-existing cross-reactive memory T cells joined the SARS-CoV-2 response. The study included only a couple of mild cases, and larger cohorts that include severe cases with pre-infection samples were judged to be necessary. Contracting CD4+ clones were found mainly in CM and EM memory subsets, while CD8+ clones were enriched in EMRA. Balanced CD4/CD8 phenotypes were observed for clones contracting from day 15 to 85, whereas a bias towards CD4+ was observed for a second wave of clones expanding from day 15 to 37.

V loses 5 bases, J loses 4 bases, and the germline ends lie 12 bases apart. CDR1 is given as SGHAT and CDR2 as FQNNGV, both from the germline V gene. The CDR3 spans 14 residues, from the cysteine through the phenylalanine. The CDR3 DNA has 42 bases and is translated from base 1. This clonotype was seen a handful of times. Its antigen is not yet known. No per-base quality is available; no much larger clone lies one base away. The listed sequencing device is Illumina NovaSeq 6000. TCRalpha and TCRbeta cDNA libraries were constructed by 5'RACE with constant-segment primers, with sample barcodes and unique molecular identifiers being introduced. Trizol reagent was used to extract RNA from every sample. Library amplification was performed in two PCR steps, and a second sample barcode and Illumina TruSeq adapters were introduced in the second step. Sequencing of libraries was performed on an Illumina NovaSeq with 2 x 150 bp paired-end reads. Turning to the authors' computational methods: With migec v1.2.7, reads were demultiplexed and then collapsed into UMI-guided consensus sequences. Using mixcr v2.1.11, UMI consensuses were aligned to TRA and TRB V and J templates and then assembled into clonotypes. A clonotype was counted as expanded or contracted only when both edgeR and NoisET called the clonotype significant, with the noise models trained on biological replicates. edgeR calls used a false discovery rate-adjusted p below 0.01 and a log2 fold-change threshold of 1. As an exploratory analysis of dynamics, max-normalized trajectories of the 1000 most abundant clonotypes were examined with PCA combined with hierarchical clustering. Separately sequenced CD4+ and CD8+ repertoires were used to assign a CD4 or CD8 phenotype to each responding clone. The raw public reads went through TCRdb reprocessing: fastp at Q25, MiXCR clone calling, in-frame beta chains kept. Entries that share a CDR3 protein sequence are merged under the most common genes and DNA. TCRdb, rather than the study authors, made the V and J calls. Present in this sample are 110,000 to 150,000 distinct CDR3 sequences, approximately 26% of which were seen just once. Jointly, the top ten make up roughly a quarter of the sample.

PBMCs were isolated by Ficoll-Paque density gradient centrifugation. The sample consisted of PBMCs or a T cell subset sorted from them (not recorded which). This chain is built from TRBV11-2 and TRBJ2-1, with TRBD2 tentatively as D gene (6 bases match). The receptor comes from an adult woman who had mild COVID-19 (a few samples of this study predate the infection). The sample titles of this study are shuffled in the database, so cell type and time point are left out; the donor was told from shared clones. The CDR3 amino acid sequence is: CASSPGTGYNEQFF. The nucleotide sequence is TGTGCCAGCAGCCCCGGGACTGGATACAATGAGCAGTTCTTC.